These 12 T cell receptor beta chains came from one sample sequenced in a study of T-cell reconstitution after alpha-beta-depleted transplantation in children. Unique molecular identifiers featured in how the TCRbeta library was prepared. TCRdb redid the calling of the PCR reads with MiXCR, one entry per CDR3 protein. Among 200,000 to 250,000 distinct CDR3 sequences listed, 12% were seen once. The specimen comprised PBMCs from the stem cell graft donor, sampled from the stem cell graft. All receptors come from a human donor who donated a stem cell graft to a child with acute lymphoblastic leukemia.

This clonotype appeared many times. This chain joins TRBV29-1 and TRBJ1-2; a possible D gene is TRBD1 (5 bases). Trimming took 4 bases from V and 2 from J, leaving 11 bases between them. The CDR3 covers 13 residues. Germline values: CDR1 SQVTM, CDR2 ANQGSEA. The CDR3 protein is CSVGAGTNYGYTF. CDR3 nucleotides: TGCAGCGTTGGTGCGGGGACCAACTATGGCTACACCTTC.

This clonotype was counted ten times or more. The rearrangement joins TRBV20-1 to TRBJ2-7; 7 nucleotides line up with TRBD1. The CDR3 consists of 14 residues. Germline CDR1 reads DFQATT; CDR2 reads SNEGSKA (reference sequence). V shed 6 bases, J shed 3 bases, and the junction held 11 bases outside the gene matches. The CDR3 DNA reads TGCAGTGCAGGACCGACAGGGTTCCGCTACGAGCAGTACTTC. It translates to CSAGPTGFRYEQYF.

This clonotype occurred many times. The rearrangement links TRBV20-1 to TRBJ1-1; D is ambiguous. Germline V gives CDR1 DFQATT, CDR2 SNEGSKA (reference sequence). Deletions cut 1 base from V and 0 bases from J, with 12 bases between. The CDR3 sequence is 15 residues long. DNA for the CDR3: TGCAGTGCTAGAGGGGAAAGTGGCATGAACACTGAAGCTTTCTTT. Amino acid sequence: CSARGESGMNTEAFF.

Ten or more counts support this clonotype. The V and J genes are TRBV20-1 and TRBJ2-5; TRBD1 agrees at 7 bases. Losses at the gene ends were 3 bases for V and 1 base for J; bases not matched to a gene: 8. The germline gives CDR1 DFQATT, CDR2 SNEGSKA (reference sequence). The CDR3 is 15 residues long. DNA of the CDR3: TGCAGTGCTAGTAAATTCGGGACAGTCCAAGAGACCCAGTACTTC. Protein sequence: CSASKFGTVQETQYF.

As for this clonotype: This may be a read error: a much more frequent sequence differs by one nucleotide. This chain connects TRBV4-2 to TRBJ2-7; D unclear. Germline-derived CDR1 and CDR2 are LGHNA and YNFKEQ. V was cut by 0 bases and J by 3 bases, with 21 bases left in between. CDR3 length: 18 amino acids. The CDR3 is CASSQDRVYDTSVYEQYF. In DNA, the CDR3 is TGTGCCAGCAGCCAAGATCGAGTGTACGACACTTCGGTCTACGAGCAGTACTTC.

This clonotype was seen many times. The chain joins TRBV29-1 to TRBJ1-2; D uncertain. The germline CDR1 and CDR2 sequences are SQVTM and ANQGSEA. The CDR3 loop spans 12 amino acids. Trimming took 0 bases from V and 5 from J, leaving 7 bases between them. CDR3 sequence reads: CSVEDDLYGYTF. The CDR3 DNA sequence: TGCAGCGTTGAAGACGATTTGTATGGCTACACCTTC. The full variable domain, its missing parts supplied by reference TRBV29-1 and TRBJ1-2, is SAVISQKPSRDICQRGTSLTIQCQVDSQVTMMFWYRQQPGQSLTLIATANQGSEATYESGFVIDKFPISRPNLTFSTLTVSNMSPEDSSIYLCSVEDDLYGYTFGSGTRLTVV.

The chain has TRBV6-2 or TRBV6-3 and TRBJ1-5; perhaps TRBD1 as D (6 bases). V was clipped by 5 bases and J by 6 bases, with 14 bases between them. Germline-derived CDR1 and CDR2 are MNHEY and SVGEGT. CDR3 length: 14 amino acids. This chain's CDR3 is CASSPLGGGQPQHF. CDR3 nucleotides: TGTGCCAGCAGTCCTCTGGGAGGGGGTCAGCCCCAGCATTTT.

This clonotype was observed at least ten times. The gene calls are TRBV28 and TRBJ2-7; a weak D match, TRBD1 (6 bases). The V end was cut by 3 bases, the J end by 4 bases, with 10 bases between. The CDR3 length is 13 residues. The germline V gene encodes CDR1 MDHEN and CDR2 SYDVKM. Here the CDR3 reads CASSLGADYEQYF. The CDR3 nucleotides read TGTGCCAGCAGTTTGGGGGCGGATTACGAGCAGTACTTC.

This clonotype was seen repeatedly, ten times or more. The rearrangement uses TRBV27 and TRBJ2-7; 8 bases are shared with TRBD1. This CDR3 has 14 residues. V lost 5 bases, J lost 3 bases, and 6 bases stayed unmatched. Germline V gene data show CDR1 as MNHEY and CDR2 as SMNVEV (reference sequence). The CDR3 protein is CASSPSGTGYEQYF. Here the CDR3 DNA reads TGTGCCAGCAGTCCCTCCGGGACAGGCTACGAGCAGTACTTC.

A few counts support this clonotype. The CDR3 DNA follows: TGTGCCAGCAGCTTTATAGGACAGACCACAGATACGCAGTATTTT. Translated: CASSFIGQTTDTQYF. The chain has TRBV11-2 and TRBJ2-3; D possibly corresponds to TRBD1 (6 bases). Germline CDR1 SGHAT, CDR2 FQNNGV. V lost 3 bases and J 2 bases, leaving 12 bases between the germline ends. The CDR3 has 15 residues.

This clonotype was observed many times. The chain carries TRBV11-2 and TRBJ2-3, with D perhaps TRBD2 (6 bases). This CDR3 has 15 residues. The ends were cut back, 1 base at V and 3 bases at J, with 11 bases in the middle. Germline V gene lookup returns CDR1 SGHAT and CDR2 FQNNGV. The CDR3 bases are TGTGCCAGCAGCTTAGGAGGTCGGGGGACAGATACGCAGTATTTT. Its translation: CASSLGGRGTDTQYF.

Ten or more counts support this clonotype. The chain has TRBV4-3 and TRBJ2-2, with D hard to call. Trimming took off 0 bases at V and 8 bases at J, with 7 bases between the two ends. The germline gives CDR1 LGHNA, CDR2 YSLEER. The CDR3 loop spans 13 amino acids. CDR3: CASSQDEGGELFF. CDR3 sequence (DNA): TGCGCCAGCAGCCAAGATGAAGGTGGGGAGCTGTTTTTT.